This T cell receptor (beta chain) was sequenced during a study of blood T cell repertoires in COVID-19. Only in-frame clones appear in the TCRdb table, and some are missing; sequencing was by immunoSEQ multiplex PCR. The sample holds roughly 180,000 clones, roughly 84% seen once. The material sequenced was peripheral blood. The clonotype originates from a man aged 55-75 years who had recovered from COVID-19.

The CDR3 spells CASSQDRGSGYTF. The CDR3 region has the DNA TGTGCCAGCAGCCAAGATCGGGGGAGCGGCTACACCTTC. V gene TRBV3-1 (or the pseudogene TRBV3-2) combines with J gene TRBJ1-2, with D perhaps matching TRBD1 (5 bases). This CDR3 comprises 13 residues. V was pared by 0 bases and J by 8 bases, with 10 bases between. Germline V gene data show CDR1 as LGHDT and CDR2 as YNNKEL (reference sequence).